This T cell receptor (beta chain) was sequenced during a study of T-cell memory formation after mild COVID-19. Study-level information: TCR clusters were mostly donor specific. General study findings and limits: A second wave of clones peaked on day 37, and their SARS-CoV-2 specificity went unconfirmed.

As concerns this clonotype: The antigen is unknown.

MiXCR was run by TCRdb on the 5' RACE reads, yielding one entry per CDR3 protein. The sample yields 150,000 or so distinct CDR3 sequences, roughly 31% seen once. V lost 0 bases to trimming and J lost 9 bases; unmatched junction nucleotides: 13. CDR1 is LGHNA and CDR2 is YSLEER in the germline V gene. This CDR3 contains 17 residues. The genes are TRBV4-3 and TRBJ2-3; the match to TRBD1 covers 9 bases. Sequenced material: PBMCs or a T cell subset sorted from them (not recorded which). This sequence was found in an adult woman who had mild COVID-19 (a few samples of this study predate the infection). Cell type and time point are not known. The CDR3 loop reads CASSQEGDRARVWTQYF. DNA of the CDR3: TGCGCCAGCAGCCAAGAGGGGGACAGGGCCAGAGTATGGACGCAGTATTTT.